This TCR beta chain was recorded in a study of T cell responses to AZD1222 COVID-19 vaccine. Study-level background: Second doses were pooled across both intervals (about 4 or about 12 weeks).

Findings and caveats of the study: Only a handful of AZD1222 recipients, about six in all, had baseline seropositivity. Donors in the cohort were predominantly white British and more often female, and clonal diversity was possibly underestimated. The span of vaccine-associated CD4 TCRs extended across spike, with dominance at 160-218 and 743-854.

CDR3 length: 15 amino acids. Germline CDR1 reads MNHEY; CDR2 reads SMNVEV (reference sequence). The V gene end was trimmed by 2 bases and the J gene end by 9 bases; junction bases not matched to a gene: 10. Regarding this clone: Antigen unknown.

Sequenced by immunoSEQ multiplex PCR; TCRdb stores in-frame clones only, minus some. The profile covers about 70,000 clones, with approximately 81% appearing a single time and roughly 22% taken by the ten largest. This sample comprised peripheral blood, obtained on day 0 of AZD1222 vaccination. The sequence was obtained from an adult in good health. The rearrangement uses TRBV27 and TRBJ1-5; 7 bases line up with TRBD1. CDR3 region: CASSLRFRGAWPQHF. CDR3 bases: TGTGCCAGCAGTTTACGGTTCAGGGGGGCCTGGCCCCAGCATTTT.